The 18 T cell receptor beta chains below come from one sample, sequenced in a study of blood T cell repertoires in COVID-19. Here immunoSEQ multiplex PCR was the method, and the copy in TCRdb shows in-frame clones only, minus some. In the table there are some 260,000 clones, about 89% of which are singletons. Sequenced sample: PBMCs or T cells enriched from blood (not recorded which). The receptors shown here come from a middle-aged man who had recovered from COVID-19.

The chain couples TRBV10-3 to TRBJ1-5; the D gene is possibly TRBD1 (6 bases). The V and J ends lost 10 bases and 1 base respectively, with 8 bases between them. The CDR3 contains 12 residues. Germline CDR1 reads ENHRY; CDR2 reads SYGVKD. CDR3 DNA sequence: TGTGCCACTGGACAGAGCAATCAGCCCCAGCATTTT. The encoded protein is CATGQSNQPQHF.

V gene TRBV19 combines with J gene TRBJ1-3; tentative D call: TRBD1 (6 bases). The CDR3 extends over 14 amino acids. Germline V gene data show CDR1 as LNHDA and CDR2 as SQIVND (reference sequence). The V end was cut by 2 bases, the J end by 4 bases, with 9 bases between. The CDR3 region has the DNA TGTGCCAGTAGTATATGGACAGAGGGAAACACCATATATTTT. Translated: CASSIWTEGNTIYF.

The genes are TRBV11-2 and TRBJ2-1; 7 bases map to TRBD2. Trimming cost V 5 bases and J 0 bases; bases outside gene matches: 10. The germline gives CDR1 SGHAT, CDR2 FQNNGV. CDR3 length: 17 amino acids. DNA for the CDR3: TGTGCCAGCAGCCCCACACTAGCGTCGAGCTCCTACAATGAGCAGTTCTTC. It translates to CASSPTLASSSYNEQFF.

The rearrangement joins TRBV3-1 (or the pseudogene TRBV3-2) to TRBJ2-2, with 7 nucleotides matching TRBD2. The V segment lost 4 bases and the J segment 6 bases; nucleotides outside the gene matches: 11. Germline CDR1 LGHDT, CDR2 YNNKEL (reference sequence). CDR3 length: 16 amino acids. The CDR3 sequence is CASSPFAGEIAGELFF. CDR3 DNA: TGTGCCAGCAGCCCCTTCGCGGGGGAAATCGCCGGGGAGCTGTTTTTT.

The rearrangement links TRBV14 to TRBJ1-2, with TRBD1 as a possible D gene (6 bases). The germline V gene has CDR1 SGHDN and CDR2 FVKESK. V was pared by 1 base and J by 5 bases, with 23 bases between. This CDR3 region has 18 residues. The CDR3 DNA reads as TGTGCCAGCAGCCAAGGAACGAGATGGGGGGGCGCCGGGTATGGCTACACCTTC. Translating gives CASSQGTRWGGAGYGYTF.

The chain joins TRBV28 to TRBJ2-3, with 8 nucleotides matching TRBD2. In germline, CDR1 is MDHEN, CDR2 SYDVKM. Trimming took 3 bases from V and 2 from J; bases not matched to a gene: 28. This CDR3 comprises 23 residues. The CDR3 DNA sequence: TGTGCCAGCAGTTTTTCGGATTACAGAATTGGTAGCGGGATCGTTCGGTACACAGATACGCAGTATTTT. Translation gives CASSFSDYRIGSGIVRYTDTQYF.

This clone appeared once. The V gene is TRBV19, the J gene TRBJ1-3; 9 bases align to TRBD1. The germline V gene encodes CDR1 LNHDA and CDR2 SQIVND (reference sequence). This CDR3 comprises 15 residues. V lost 4 bases to trimming and J lost 3 bases; unmatched junction nucleotides: 4. The CDR3 DNA is TGTGCCAGTAGTACTACAGGGGGCGTTGGAAACACCATATATTTT. Translation: CASSTTGGVGNTIYF.

The chain is built from TRBV4-1 and TRBJ1-2; TRBD1 matches at 8 bases. From germline, CDR1 is MGHRA and CDR2 YSYEKL. Germline trimming cut 4 bases from V and 3 bases from J; bases unmatched to any gene: 4. The length of the CDR3 is 14 residues. CDR3 nucleotides: TGCGCCAGCAGCCCCGGACAGGGAGACTATGGCTACACCTTC. Residues: CASSPGQGDYGYTF.

V is TRBV19 and J is TRBJ1-2, with 7 bases fitting TRBD1. Germline values: CDR1 LNHDA, CDR2 SQIVND (reference sequence). V shed 2 bases, J shed 4 bases, and the junction held 4 bases outside the gene matches. The CDR3 has 14 amino acids. CDR3 sequence (DNA): TGTGCCAGTAGTATAACCGGGACAGTCTATGGCTACACCTTC. This translates into CASSITGTVYGYTF.

The CDR3: CASSPRTGDPEQYF. CDR3 coding DNA: TGTGCCAGCTCACCACGGACAGGGGACCCCGAGCAGTACTTC. The chain combines TRBV18 with TRBJ2-7; 9 bases agree with TRBD1. This CDR3 is 14 amino acids long. Trimming at V came to 1 base and at J to 6 bases, leaving 4 bases not matched to a gene. From germline, CDR1 is KGHSH and CDR2 LQKENI.

The chain links TRBV7-9 to TRBJ2-7; 9 bases map to TRBD1. V trimming: 1 base; J trimming: 4 bases; junction bases outside the gene matches: 11. CDR1 is SEHNR and CDR2 is FQNEAQ in the germline V gene (reference sequence). The CDR3 consists of 17 residues. This chain's CDR3 is CASSLEGQGIPTYEQYF. The DNA for the CDR3 is TGTGCCAGCAGCTTAGAGGGACAGGGAATCCCCACGTACGAGCAGTACTTC.

This chain's CDR3 is CASSQFIQGNAEAFF. CDR3 DNA: TGTGCCAGCAGCCAATTTATACAGGGCAATGCTGAAGCTTTCTTT. The chain carries TRBV4-2 and TRBJ1-1, with D possibly matching TRBD1 (6 bases). Germline CDR1 and CDR2: LGHNA and YNFKEQ. Trimming left V 2 bases short and J 6 bases short, with 16 bases between. CDR3 length: 15 residues.

The V and J genes are TRBV5-4 and TRBJ2-3, with 10 bases that match TRBD2. V shed 2 bases and J 3 bases; nucleotides not matched to a gene: 3. This CDR3 has 15 residues. Germline-derived CDR1 and CDR2 are SGHNT and YYREEE (reference sequence). CDR3 bases: TGTGCCAGCAGCTTAGCGGGGGGGCCTACAGATACGCAGTATTTT. Translation: CASSLAGGPTDTQYF.

The sample holds one count of this clone. The genes are TRBV29-1 and TRBJ1-1; D is perhaps TRBD1 (5 bases). The CDR3 runs to 14 residues. CDR1 is SQVTM, CDR2 ANQGSEA, per germline. Between the trimmed V and J ends, which lost 8 bases and 1 base, there was a span of 17 bases. The CDR3 reads CSSWGDVGNTEAFF. The CDR3 region has the DNA TGCAGCTCTTGGGGGGACGTGGGGAACACTGAAGCTTTCTTT. The full variable domain, completed using reference TRBV29-1 and TRBJ1-1, is SAVISQKPSRDICQRGTSLTIQCQVDSQVTMMFWYRQQPGQSLTLIATANQGSEATYESGFVIDKFPISRPNLTFSTLTVSNMSPEDSSIYLCSSWGDVGNTEAFFGQGTRLTVV.

The chain has TRBV7-6 and TRBJ2-1; TRBD2 agrees at 12 bases. The V and J ends lost 5 bases and 3 bases, in that order; junction bases with no gene match: 5. The CDR3 has 16 amino acids. Germline CDR1 SGHVS, CDR2 FNYEAQ. The CDR3 loop is CASSILAGGFYNEQFF. The CDR3 DNA reads TGTGCCAGCAGCATACTAGCGGGAGGCTTCTACAATGAGCAGTTCTTC.

The rearrangement joins TRBV10-3 to TRBJ1-1; TRBD1 might be the D (5 bases). The CDR3 contains 15 residues. CDR1 ENHRY and CDR2 SYGVKD come from the germline V gene. V lost 2 bases to trimming and J lost 3 bases, with 13 bases between them. CDR3 nucleotide sequence: TGTGCCATCAGTGAGCCCTACAGGTTAGACACTGAAGCTTTCTTT. Amino acids: CAISEPYRLDTEAFF.

The J gene is TRBJ1-2, the V gene TRBV6-5; D ambiguous. The V end lost 1 base, the J end lost 3 bases, and 6 bases lay between the germline ends. CDR3 length: 13 amino acids. Germline V gives CDR1 MNHEY, CDR2 SVGAGI. The CDR3 region is CASSYWSDYGYTF. The CDR3 DNA reads TGTGCCAGCAGTTACTGGTCGGACTATGGCTACACCTTC.

This chain connects TRBV29-1 to TRBJ2-4; tentatively, D is TRBD2 (5 bases). The germline gives CDR1 SQVTM, CDR2 ANQGSEA. The CDR3 has 12 amino acids. Trimming shortened V by 2 bases and J by 7 bases, and 9 bases separated the two germline ends. CDR3 in amino acids: CSVEQSGNIQYF. For the CDR3, the DNA is TGCAGCGTTGAACAGTCGGGGAACATTCAGTACTTC.